This T cell receptor (beta chain) stems from a study of PD-L1 blockade in urothelial cancer. Overall study: About 90% of the 29 patients comprised males who had bladder-origin urothelial cancer.

Some clones are missing from TCRdb's copy, which holds only in-frame ones; the method was immunoSEQ multiplex PCR. The top ten clones hold about 7.4% of a sample with about 81,000 clones, roughly 80% of them seen once. The sample's time point: pretreatment peripheral blood. The sequencing used PBMCs, collected around atezolizumab (anti-PD-L1) treatment. The sequence was collected from a man aged 40-55 years with urothelial cancer.

This chain's CDR3 is CASSMSNSWNTEAFF. The CDR3 DNA reads as TGTGCCAGTAGTATGAGTAACAGCTGGAACACTGAAGCTTTCTTT. V gene TRBV19 combines with J gene TRBJ1-1; D is undetermined. Looked up from germline, CDR1 is LNHDA and CDR2 is SQIVND (reference sequence). Trimming cost V 3 bases and J 1 base, with 12 bases left between them. The CDR3 extends over 15 amino acids.